This TCR beta chain derives from a study of T-cell memory formation after mild COVID-19. Barcoded TCR alpha and TCR beta cDNA libraries with UMIs came from 5'RACE using constant-segment primers. One entry per CDR3 protein results from TCRdb running MiXCR on the 5' RACE reads. The table lists 250,000 to 350,000 distinct CDR3 sequences, more than 15% of them singletons. Notes on the study in general: Some responding clones appeared in pre-infection memory, suggesting cross-reactive memory joined. Contracting CD4+ clones lay largely in CM and EM, with CD8+ ones residing in EMRA.

As regards this clonotype: The antigen is not known.

The CDR3 length is 14 residues. Trimming pared 5 bases from V and 0 bases from J, leaving 11 bases between. In germline, CDR1 is DFQATT, CDR2 SNEGSKA (reference sequence). Sequences were obtained from PBMCs or a T cell subset sorted from them (not recorded which). The sequence came from a man aged 18 to 30 who had mild COVID-19 (a few samples of this study predate the infection). Cell type and time point are not known. This chain connects TRBV20-1 to TRBJ2-1; tentatively, D is TRBD1 (6 bases). CDR3 coding DNA: TGCAGTGCTGCCGGGACAAGCTCCTACAATGAGCAGTTCTTC. Translation gives CSAAGTSSYNEQFF.